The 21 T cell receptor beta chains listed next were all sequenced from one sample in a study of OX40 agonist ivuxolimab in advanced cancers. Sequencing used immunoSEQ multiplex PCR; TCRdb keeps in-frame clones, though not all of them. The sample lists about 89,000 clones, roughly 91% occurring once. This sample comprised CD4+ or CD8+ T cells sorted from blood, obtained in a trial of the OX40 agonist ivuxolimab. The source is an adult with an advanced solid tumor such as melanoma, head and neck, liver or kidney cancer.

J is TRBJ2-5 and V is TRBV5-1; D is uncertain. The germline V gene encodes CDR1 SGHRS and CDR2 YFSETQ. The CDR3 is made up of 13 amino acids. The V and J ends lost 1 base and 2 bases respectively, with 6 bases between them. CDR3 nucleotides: TGCGCCAGCAGCTTGTCCCAGCAAGAGACCCAGTACTTC. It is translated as CASSLSQQETQYF.

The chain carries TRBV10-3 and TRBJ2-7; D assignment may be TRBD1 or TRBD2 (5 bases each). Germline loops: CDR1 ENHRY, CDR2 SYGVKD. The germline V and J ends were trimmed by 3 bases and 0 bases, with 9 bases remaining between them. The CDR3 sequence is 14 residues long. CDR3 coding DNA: TGTGCCATCAGTGATTCGAGGGGCTCCTACGAGCAGTACTTC. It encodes CAISDSRGSYEQYF.

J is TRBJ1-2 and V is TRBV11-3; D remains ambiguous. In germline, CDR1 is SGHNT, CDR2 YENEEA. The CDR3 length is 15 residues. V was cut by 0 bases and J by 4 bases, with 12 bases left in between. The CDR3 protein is CASSLEEGSLYGYTF. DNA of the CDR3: TGTGCCAGCAGCTTAGAGGAGGGTTCCCTCTATGGCTACACCTTC.

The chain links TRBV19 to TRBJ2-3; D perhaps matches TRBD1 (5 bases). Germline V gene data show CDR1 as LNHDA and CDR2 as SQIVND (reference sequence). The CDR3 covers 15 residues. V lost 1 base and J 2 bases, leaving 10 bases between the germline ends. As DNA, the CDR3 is TGTGCCAGTAGTATAGCCTCAGGGTACACAGATACGCAGTATTTT. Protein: CASSIASGYTDTQYF.

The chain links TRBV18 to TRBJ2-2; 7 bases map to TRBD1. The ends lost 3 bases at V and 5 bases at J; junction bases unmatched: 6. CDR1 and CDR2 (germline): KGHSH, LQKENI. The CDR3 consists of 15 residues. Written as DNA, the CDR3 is TGTGCCAGCTCACCCCCGGGCAGGGGGACCGGGGAGCTGTTTTTT. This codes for CASSPPGRGTGELFF.

CDR3 sequence reads: CASTLDPAGTGELFF. CDR3 DNA sequence: TGTGCCAGCACTCTAGACCCGGCTGGCACCGGGGAGCTGTTTTTT. The chain has TRBV2 and TRBJ2-2, with no clear D. V dropped 7 bases and J dropped 4 bases, with 16 bases sitting between them. The CDR3 runs 15 residues. Per germline, CDR1 SNHLY and CDR2 FYNNEI. Filled out from reference TRBV2 and TRBJ2-2, the complete variable domain reads EPEVTQTPSHQVTQMGQEVILRCVPISNHLYFYWYRQILGQKVEFLVSFYNNEISEKSEIFDDQFSVERPDGSNFTLKIRSTKLEDSAMYFCASTLDPAGTGELFFGEGSRLTVL.

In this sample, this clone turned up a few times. The CDR3 region is CASTRDQVYNEQFF. CDR3 bases: TGTGCCAGCACCCGGGACCAAGTATACAATGAGCAGTTCTTC. The rearrangement joins TRBV6-1 to TRBJ2-1; D tentatively fits TRBD1 or TRBD2 (5 bases each). Germline V gene sequence: CDR1 MNHNS, CDR2 SASEGT. V lost 7 bases and J 4 bases, leaving 14 bases between the germline ends. This CDR3 comprises 14 residues.

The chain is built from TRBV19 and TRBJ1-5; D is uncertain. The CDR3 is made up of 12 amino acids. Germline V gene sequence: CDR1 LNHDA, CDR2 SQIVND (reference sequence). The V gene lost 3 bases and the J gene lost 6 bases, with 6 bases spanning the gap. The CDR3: CASSIGVQPQHF. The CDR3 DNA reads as TGTGCCAGTAGTATTGGGGTTCAGCCCCAGCATTTT.

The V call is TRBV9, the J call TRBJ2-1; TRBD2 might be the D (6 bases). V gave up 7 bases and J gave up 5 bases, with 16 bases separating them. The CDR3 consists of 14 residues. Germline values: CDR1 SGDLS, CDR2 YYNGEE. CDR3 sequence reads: CASADVGGNNEQFF. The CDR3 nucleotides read TGTGCCAGCGCGGATGTGGGGGGAAACAATGAGCAGTTCTTC.

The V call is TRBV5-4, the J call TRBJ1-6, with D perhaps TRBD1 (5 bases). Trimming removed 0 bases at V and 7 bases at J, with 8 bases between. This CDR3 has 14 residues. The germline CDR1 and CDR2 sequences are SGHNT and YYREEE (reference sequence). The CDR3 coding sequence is TGTGCCAGCAGCTTGGCGACAGCAAATTCACCCCTCCACTTT. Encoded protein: CASSLATANSPLHF.

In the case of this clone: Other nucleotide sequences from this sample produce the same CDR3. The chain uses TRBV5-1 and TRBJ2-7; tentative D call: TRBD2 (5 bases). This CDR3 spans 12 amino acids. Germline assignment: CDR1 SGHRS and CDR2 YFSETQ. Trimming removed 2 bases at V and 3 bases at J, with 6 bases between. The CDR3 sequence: CASSLEGYEQYF. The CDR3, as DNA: TGCGCCAGCAGCTTAGAGGGCTACGAGCAGTACTTC.

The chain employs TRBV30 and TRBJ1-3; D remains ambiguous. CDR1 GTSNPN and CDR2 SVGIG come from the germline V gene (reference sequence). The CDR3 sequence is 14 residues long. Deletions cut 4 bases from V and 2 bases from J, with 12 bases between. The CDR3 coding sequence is TGTGCCTGGAAGAATGCAGGAGCTGGAAACACCATATATTTT. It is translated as CAWKNAGAGNTIYF.

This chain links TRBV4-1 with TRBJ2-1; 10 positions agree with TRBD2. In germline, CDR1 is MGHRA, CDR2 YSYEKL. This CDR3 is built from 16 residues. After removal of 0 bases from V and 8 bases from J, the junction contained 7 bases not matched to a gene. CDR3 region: CASSQEASGSWYEQFF. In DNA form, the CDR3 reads TGCGCCAGCAGCCAAGAGGCTAGCGGGAGTTGGTATGAGCAGTTCTTC.

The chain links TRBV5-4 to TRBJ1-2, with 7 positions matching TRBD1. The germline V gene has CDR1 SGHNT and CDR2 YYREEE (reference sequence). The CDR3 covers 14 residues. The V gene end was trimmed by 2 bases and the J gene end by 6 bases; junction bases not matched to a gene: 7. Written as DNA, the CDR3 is TGTGCCAGCAGCTTCACAGGGGTTTACGATGGCTACACCTTC. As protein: CASSFTGVYDGYTF.

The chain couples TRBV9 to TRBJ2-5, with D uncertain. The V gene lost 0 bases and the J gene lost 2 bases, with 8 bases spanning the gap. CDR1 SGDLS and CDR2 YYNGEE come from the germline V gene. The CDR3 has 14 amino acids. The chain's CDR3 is CASSVEGAQETQYF. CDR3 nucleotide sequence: TGTGCCAGCAGCGTAGAAGGAGCGCAAGAGACCCAGTACTTC.

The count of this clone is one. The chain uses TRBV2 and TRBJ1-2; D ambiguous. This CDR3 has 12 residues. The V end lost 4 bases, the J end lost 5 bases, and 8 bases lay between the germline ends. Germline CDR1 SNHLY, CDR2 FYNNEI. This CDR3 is CASSGGVYGYTF. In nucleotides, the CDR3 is TGTGCCAGCAGTGGGGGTGTTTATGGCTACACCTTC. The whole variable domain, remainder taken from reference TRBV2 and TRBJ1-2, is EPEVTQTPSHQVTQMGQEVILRCVPISNHLYFYWYRQILGQKVEFLVSFYNNEISEKSEIFDDQFSVERPDGSNFTLKIRSTKLEDSAMYFCASSGGVYGYTFGSGTRLTVV.

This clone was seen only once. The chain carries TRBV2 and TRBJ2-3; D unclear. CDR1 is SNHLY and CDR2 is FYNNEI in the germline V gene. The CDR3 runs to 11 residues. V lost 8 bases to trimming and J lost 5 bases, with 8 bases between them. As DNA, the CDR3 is TGTGCCAGCCGTTACCAAGATACGCAGTATTTT. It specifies CASRYQDTQYF.

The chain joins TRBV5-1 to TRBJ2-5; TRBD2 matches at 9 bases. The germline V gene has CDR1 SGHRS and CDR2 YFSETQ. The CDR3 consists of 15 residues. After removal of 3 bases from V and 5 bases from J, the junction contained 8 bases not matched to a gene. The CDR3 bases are TGCGCCAGCAGCTCCCTCGCGGGGGGGAGCGAGACCCAGTACTTC. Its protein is CASSSLAGGSETQYF.

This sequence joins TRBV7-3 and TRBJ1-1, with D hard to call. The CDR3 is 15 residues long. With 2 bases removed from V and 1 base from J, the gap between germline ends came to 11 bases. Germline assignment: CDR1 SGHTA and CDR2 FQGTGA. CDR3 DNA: TGTGCCAGCAGCTTAGGCCCAGACCCGAACACTGAAGCTTTCTTT. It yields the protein CASSLGPDPNTEAFF.

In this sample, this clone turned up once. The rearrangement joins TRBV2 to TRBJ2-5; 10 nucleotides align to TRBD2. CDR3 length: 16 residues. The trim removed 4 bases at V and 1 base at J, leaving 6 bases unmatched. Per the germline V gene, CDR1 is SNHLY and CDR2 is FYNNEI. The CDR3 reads CASSATSGGGQETQYF. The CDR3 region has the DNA TGTGCCAGCAGTGCAACCAGCGGGGGGGGCCAAGAGACCCAGTACTTC. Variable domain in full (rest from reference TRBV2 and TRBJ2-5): EPEVTQTPSHQVTQMGQEVILRCVPISNHLYFYWYRQILGQKVEFLVSFYNNEISEKSEIFDDQFSVERPDGSNFTLKIRSTKLEDSAMYFCASSATSGGGQETQYFGPGTRLLVL.

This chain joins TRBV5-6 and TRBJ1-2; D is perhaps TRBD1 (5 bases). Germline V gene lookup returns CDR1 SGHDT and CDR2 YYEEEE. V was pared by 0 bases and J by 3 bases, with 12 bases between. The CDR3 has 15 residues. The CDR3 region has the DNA TGTGCCAGCAGCTTGGCGGGGGAACTCGACTATGGCTACACCTTC. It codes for CASSLAGELDYGYTF.